Listed below are T cell receptor beta chains from one sample, sequenced in a study of memory B cells and T cells in multiple sclerosis. Sequencing used immunoSEQ multiplex PCR; TCRdb keeps in-frame clones, though not all of them. The repertoire holds 30,000 or so clones, with 86% as singletons. These receptors have no known antigen. Sequencing input: PBMCs from blood kept in culture. The receptor set was obtained from a human donor with multiple sclerosis. Each CDR3 is given with its conserved first and last residue. The order of the fields is D gene, J gene, V gene, CDR3 length, clone size, CDR3 protein, CDR3 DNA. D genes are given only for firm matches. For some rows the clone size is stated as once, few or many, or as a class when expanded; others skip it.

>TRBD2|TRBJ2-7|TRBV10-3|14|NA
CAISEREGPYEQYF
TGTGCCATCAGTGAGCGGGAGGGCCCCTACGAGCAGTACTTC
>TRBD1|TRBJ2-3|TRBV28|16|NA
CASSRFRGQSTDTQYF
TGTGCCAGCAGCCGCTTCAGGGGGCAGAGCACAGATACGCAGTATTTT
>NA|TRBJ1-2|TRBV7-3|13|NA
CASSLKAPYGYTF
TGTGCCAGCAGCTTAAAGGCGCCCTATGGCTACACCTTC
>NA|TRBJ2-7|TRBV6-6|13|few
CASRDSKTYEQYF
TGTGCCAGCAGGGACAGTAAAACCTACGAGCAGTACTTC
>NA|TRBJ2-3|TRBV11-2|16|NA
CASSWGLSGFTDTQYF
TGTGCCAGCAGCTGGGGACTTAGCGGATTCACAGATACGCAGTATTTT
>NA|TRBJ2-2|TRBV2|15|NA
CASSPIEASTGELFF
TGTGCCAGCAGCCCCATAGAGGCTTCCACCGGGGAGCTGTTTTTT
>TRBD1|TRBJ1-5|TRBV7-3|16|NA
CASRLQGTEGYQPQHF
TGTGCCAGCAGACTACAGGGGACAGAAGGCTATCAGCCCCAGCATTTC
>NA|TRBJ2-2|TRBV27|16|NA
CASSFSGRGTGGELFF
TGTGCCAGCAGTTTTTCCGGTCGGGGGACGGGGGGGGAGCTGTTTTTT
>TRBD2|TRBJ2-7|TRBV27|13|NA
CASSPRTSREQYF
TGTGCCAGCAGCCCAAGGACTAGCCGCGAGCAGTACTTC
>TRBD1|TRBJ1-1|TRBV2|13|few
CASSPDRDTEAFF
TGTGCCAGCAGCCCGGACAGGGACACTGAAGCTTTCTTT
>NA|TRBJ2-3|TRBV5-4|14|few
CASSLDRRTDTQYF
TGTGCCAGCAGCCTTGATCGTCGCACAGATACGCAGTATTTT
>NA|TRBJ1-1|TRBV5-1|14|NA
CASRYRIGGTEAFF
TGCGCCAGCAGGTACAGGATAGGGGGCACTGAAGCTTTCTTT
>TRBD1|TRBJ1-2|TRBV6-5|13|NA
CASGPGQGYGYTF
TGTGCCAGCGGTCCGGGACAGGGCTATGGCTACACCTTC
>NA|TRBJ1-3|TRBV7-8|18|NA
CATSLTPEGTQLGNTIYF
TGTGCCACCTCCTTAACTCCTGAGGGGACACAACTTGGAAACACCATATATTTT
>TRBD1|TRBJ2-2|TRBV27|18|NA
CASSRRSQGDLNTGELFF
TGTGCCAGCAGTCGACGATCACAGGGGGACTTGAACACCGGGGAGCTGTTTTTT
>NA|TRBJ2-7|TRBV6-5|14|NA
CASRPQTVPGEQYF
TGTGCCAGCAGACCTCAGACCGTACCGGGGGAGCAGTACTTC
>NA|TRBJ2-7|TRBV2|17|NA
CASREGSGTSLEYEQYF
TGTGCCAGCAGGGAGGGGTCCGGGACTTCCCTAGAATACGAGCAGTACTTC
>TRBD2|TRBJ2-2|TRBV18|17|NA
CASSNPGLAMNTGELFF
TGTGCCAGCTCAAACCCGGGACTAGCGATGAACACCGGGGAGCTGTTTTTT
>NA|TRBJ2-7|TRBV2|12|NA
CASSVGIYEQYF
TGTGCCAGCAGTGTTGGGATCTACGAGCAGTACTTC
>NA|TRBJ2-7|TRBV29-1|15|NA
CSVAIPRQTTYEQYF
TGCAGCGTTGCGATCCCGAGACAGACAACCTACGAGCAGTACTTC
>TRBD1|TRBJ1-1|TRBV6-6|14|NA
CASSYGTVNTEAFF
TGTGCCAGCAGTTACGGGACAGTGAACACTGAAGCTTTCTTT
>NA|TRBJ2-7|TRBV6-1|12|NA
CASSEARYEQYF
TGTGCCAGCAGTGAAGCGAGATACGAGCAGTACTTC
>TRBD1|TRBJ2-5|TRBV5-1|15|few
CASSYGTEYQETQYF
TGCGCCAGCAGCTACGGGACAGAGTACCAAGAGACCCAGTACTTC
>NA|TRBJ1-3|TRBV7-3|16|few
CASSLTSAGSGNTIYF
TGTGCCAGCAGCTTAACGTCGGCGGGCTCTGGAAACACCATATATTTT
>TRBD1|TRBJ1-2|TRBV15|14|few
CATSRDRVNYGYTF
TGTGCCACCAGCAGGGACAGGGTGAACTATGGCTACACCTTC
>NA|TRBJ2-3|TRBV7-3|17|NA
CASSSTLGGASTDTQYF
TGTGCCAGCAGCTCGACCCTTGGCGGGGCTAGCACAGATACGCAGTATTTT
>TRBD2|TRBJ2-1|TRBV5-1|14|NA
CASSLGLAGEEQFF
TGCGCCAGCAGCTTGGGACTAGCGGGAGAGGAGCAGTTCTTC
>NA|TRBJ1-3|TRBV5-1|15|once
CASSLEGNSGNTIYF
TGCGCCAGCAGCTTAGAGGGGAACTCTGGAAACACCATATATTTT
>NA|TRBJ2-1|TRBV27|16|NA
CASSPPPGYSYNEQFF
TGTGCCAGCAGTCCCCCCCCGGGATACTCCTACAATGAGCAGTTCTTC
>NA|TRBJ2-7|TRBV21-1|13|few
CASSMDRAYEQYF
TGTGCCAGCAGCATGGACAGGGCCTACGAGCAGTACTTC
>NA|TRBJ2-4|TRBV27|14|few
CASMAGVGGNIQYF
TGTGCCAGCATGGCCGGGGTTGGGGGGAACATTCAGTACTTC
>TRBD1|TRBJ1-1|TRBV4-2|16|NA
CASSPVEGAAGSEAFF
TGTGCCAGCAGCCCCGTTGAGGGGGCGGCTGGTTCTGAAGCTTTCTTT
>NA|TRBJ1-3|TRBV15|12|once
CATRRDRNTIYF
TGTGCCACCAGAAGGGACCGAAACACCATATATTTT
>NA|TRBJ1-6|TRBV7-9|12|NA
CASSLDNSPLHF
TGTGCCAGCAGCTTAGATAATTCACCCCTCCACTTT
>NA|TRBJ1-2|TRBV10-2|14|NA
CASSEKRGDEGYTF
TGCGCCAGCAGCGAGAAAAGGGGGGATGAGGGCTACACCTTC